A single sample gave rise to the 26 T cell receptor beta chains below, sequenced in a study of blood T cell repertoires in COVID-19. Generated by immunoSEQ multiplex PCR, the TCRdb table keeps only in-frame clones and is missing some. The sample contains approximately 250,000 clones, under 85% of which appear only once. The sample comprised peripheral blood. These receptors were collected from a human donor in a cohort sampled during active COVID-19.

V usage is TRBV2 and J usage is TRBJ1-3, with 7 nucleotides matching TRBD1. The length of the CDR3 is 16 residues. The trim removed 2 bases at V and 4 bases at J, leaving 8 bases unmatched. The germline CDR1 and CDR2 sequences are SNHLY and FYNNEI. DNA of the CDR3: TGTGCCAGCAGTGAACGGGCAGGGGGTTTCGGAAACACCATATATTTT. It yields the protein CASSERAGGFGNTIYF.

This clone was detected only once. The CDR3 region is CASSHQTVGPNTEAFF. The CDR3 region has the DNA TGTGCCAGCAGTCATCAAACGGTGGGCCCGAACACTGAAGCTTTCTTT. The chain recombines TRBV6-2 or TRBV6-3 with TRBJ1-1; no clear D gene. Trimming took off 5 bases at V and 1 base at J, with 17 bases between the two ends. The CDR3 loop spans 16 amino acids. Per the germline V gene, CDR1 is MNHEY and CDR2 is SVGEGT.

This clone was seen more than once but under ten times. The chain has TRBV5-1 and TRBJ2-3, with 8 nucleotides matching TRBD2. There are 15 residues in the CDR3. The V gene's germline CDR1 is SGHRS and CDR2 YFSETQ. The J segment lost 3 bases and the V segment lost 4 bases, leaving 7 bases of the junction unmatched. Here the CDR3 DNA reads TGCGCCAGCAGCCTAAGGACTAGCCTGACAGATACGCAGTATTTT. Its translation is CASSLRTSLTDTQYF.

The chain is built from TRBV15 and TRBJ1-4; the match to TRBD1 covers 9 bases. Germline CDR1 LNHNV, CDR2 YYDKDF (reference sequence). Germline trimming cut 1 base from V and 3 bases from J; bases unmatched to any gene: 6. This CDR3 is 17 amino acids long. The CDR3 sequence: CATSRGGQGPANEKLFF. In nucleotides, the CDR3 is TGTGCCACCAGCAGAGGGGGACAGGGTCCGGCTAATGAAAAACTGTTTTTT.

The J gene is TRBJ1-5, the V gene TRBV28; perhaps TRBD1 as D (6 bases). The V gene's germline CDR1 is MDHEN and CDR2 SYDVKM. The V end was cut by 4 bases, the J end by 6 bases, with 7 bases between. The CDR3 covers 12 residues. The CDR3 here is CASSSGVQPQHF. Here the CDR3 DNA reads TGTGCCAGCAGTTCAGGGGTTCAGCCCCAGCATTTT.

CDR3 nucleotide sequence: TGTGCCTGGAGTAGGACAGAAGGAAACACCATATATTTT. Protein product: CAWSRTEGNTIYF. The chain links TRBV30 to TRBJ1-3; tentatively, D is TRBD1 (6 bases). This CDR3 comprises 13 residues. V lost 2 bases and J 4 bases, leaving 9 bases between the germline ends. The germline CDR1 and CDR2 sequences are GTSNPN and SVGIG (reference sequence).

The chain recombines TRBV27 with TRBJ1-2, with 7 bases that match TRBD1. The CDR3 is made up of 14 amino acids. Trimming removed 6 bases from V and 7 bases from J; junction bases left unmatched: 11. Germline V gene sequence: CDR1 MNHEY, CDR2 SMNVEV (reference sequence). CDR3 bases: TGTGCCAGCAGCTCCGGGACAGTGCCCCGTGGCTACACCTTC. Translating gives CASSSGTVPRGYTF.

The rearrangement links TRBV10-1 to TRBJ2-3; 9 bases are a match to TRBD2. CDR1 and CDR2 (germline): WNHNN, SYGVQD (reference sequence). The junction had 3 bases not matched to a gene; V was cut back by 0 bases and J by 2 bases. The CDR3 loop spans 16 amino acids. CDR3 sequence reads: CASSESQRGVTDTQYF. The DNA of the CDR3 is TGCGCCAGCAGTGAGTCGCAGCGGGGGGTCACAGATACGCAGTATTTT.

The CDR3 is CASSNRGWPYEQYF. The CDR3 coding sequence is TGTGCCAGCAGTAATCGGGGATGGCCCTACGAGCAGTACTTC. The chain links TRBV6-5 to TRBJ2-7, with a weak D call TRBD2 (5 bases). The CDR3 extends over 14 amino acids. CDR1 is MNHEY and CDR2 is SVGAGI in the germline V gene. The V gene lost 5 bases and the J gene lost 2 bases, with 13 bases spanning the gap.

CDR3 in DNA: TGCGCCAGCAGCGTTATAGCCTCGACACAGGTCGACGAGCAGTACTTC. Protein sequence: CASSVIASTQVDEQYF. The V gene is TRBV5-1, the J gene TRBJ2-7, with D tentatively TRBD1 (5 bases). CDR3 length: 16 amino acids. Trimming took 4 bases from V and 5 from J, leaving 22 bases between them. Germline V gene sequence: CDR1 SGHRS, CDR2 YFSETQ.

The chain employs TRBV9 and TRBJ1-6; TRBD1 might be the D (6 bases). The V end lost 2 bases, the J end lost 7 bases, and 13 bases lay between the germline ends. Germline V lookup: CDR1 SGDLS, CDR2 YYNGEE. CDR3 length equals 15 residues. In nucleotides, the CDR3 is TGTGCCAGCAGCGTGAGTGGGGGCCGAAATTCACCCCTCCACTTT. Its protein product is CASSVSGGRNSPLHF.

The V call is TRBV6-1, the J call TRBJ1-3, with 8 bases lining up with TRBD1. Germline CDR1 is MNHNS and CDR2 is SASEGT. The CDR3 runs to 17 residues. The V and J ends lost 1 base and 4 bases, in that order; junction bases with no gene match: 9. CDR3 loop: CASSEGWQGAGGNTIYF. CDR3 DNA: TGTGCCAGCAGTGAAGGATGGCAGGGGGCAGGGGGAAACACCATATATTTT.

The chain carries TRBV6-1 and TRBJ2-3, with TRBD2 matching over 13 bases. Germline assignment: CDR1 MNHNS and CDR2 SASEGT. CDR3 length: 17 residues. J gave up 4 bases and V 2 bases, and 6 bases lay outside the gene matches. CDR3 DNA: TGTGCCAGCAGTGAAACGTTACTAGCGGGAGGGGCAGATACGCAGTATTTT. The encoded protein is CASSETLLAGGADTQYF.

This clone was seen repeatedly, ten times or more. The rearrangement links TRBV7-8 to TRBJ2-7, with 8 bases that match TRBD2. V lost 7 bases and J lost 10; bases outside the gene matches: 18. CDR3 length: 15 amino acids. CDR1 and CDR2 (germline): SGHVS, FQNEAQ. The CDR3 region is CASTEGGGPTTTQYF. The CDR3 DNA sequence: TGTGCCAGCACAGAGGGCGGGGGGCCTACGACTACCCAGTACTTC.

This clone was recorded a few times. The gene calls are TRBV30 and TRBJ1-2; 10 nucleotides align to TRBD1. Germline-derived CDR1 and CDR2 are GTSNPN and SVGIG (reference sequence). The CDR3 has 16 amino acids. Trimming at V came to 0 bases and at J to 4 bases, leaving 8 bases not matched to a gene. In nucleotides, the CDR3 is TGTGCCTGGAGTGTAAGGACAGGGGGTTACTCCTATGGCTACACCTTC. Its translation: CAWSVRTGGYSYGYTF.

In nucleotides, the CDR3 is TGCGCCAGCAGTCAAAGGAAAATGGGGGACAGGGAAAGGGACACTGAAGCTTTCTTT. The encoded protein is CASSQRKMGDRERDTEAFF. V is TRBV23-1 and J is TRBJ1-1, with 9 bases that match TRBD1. Being an ORF, TRBV23-1 has a function that is uncertain. Trimming at V came to 2 bases and at J to 3 bases, leaving 16 bases not matched to a gene. The CDR3 contains 19 residues.

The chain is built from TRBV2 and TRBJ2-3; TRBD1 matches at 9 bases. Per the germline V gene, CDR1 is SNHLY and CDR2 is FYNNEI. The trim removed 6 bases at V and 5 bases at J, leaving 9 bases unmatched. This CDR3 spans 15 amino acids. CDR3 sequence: CASSIQGALGDTQYF. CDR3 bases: TGTGCCAGCAGCATACAGGGGGCGCTAGGAGATACGCAGTATTTT. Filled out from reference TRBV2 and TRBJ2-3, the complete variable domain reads EPEVTQTPSHQVTQMGQEVILRCVPISNHLYFYWYRQILGQKVEFLVSFYNNEISEKSEIFDDQFSVERPDGSNFTLKIRSTKLEDSAMYFCASSIQGALGDTQYFGPGTRLTVL.

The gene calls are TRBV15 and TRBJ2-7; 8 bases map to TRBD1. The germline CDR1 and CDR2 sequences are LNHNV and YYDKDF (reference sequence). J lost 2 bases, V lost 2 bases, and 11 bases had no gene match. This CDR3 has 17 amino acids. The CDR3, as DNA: TGTGCCACCAGCAGACCCAGGGGGACAGGAGCTCCCTACGAGCAGTACTTC. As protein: CATSRPRGTGAPYEQYF. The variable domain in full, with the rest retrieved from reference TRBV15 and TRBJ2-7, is DAMVIQNPRYQVTQFGKPVTLSCSQTLNHNVMYWYQQKSSQAPKLLFHYYDKDFNNEADTPDNFQSRRPNTSFCFLDIRSPGLGDTAMYLCATSRPRGTGAPYEQYFGPGTRLTVT.

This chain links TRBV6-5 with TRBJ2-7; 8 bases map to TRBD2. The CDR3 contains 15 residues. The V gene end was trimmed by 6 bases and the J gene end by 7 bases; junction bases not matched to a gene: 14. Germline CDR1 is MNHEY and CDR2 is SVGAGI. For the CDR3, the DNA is TGTGCCAGCAGGTCCAACGGCCAGCCGGGAGGGGAGCAGTACTTC. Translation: CASRSNGQPGGEQYF.

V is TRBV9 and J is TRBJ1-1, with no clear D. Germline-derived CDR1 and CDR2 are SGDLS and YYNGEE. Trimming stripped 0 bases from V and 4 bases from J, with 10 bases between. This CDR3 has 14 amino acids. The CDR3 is CASSVGVRGTEAFF. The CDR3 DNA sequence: TGTGCCAGCAGCGTAGGTGTCCGGGGCACTGAAGCTTTCTTT.

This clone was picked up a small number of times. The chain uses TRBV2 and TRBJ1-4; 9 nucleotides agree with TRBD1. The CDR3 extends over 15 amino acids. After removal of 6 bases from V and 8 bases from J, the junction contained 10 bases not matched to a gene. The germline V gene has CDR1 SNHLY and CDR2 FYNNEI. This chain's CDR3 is CASSILGTGNEKLFF. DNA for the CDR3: TGTGCCAGCAGCATCCTCGGGACAGGGAACGAAAAACTGTTTTTT.

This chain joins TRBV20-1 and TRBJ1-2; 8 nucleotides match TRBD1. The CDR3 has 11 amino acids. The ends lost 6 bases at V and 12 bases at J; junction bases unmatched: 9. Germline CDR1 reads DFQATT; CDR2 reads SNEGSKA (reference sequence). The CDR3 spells CSATGTGLHTF. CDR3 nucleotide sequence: TGCAGTGCCACCGGGACAGGTTTGCACACCTTC.

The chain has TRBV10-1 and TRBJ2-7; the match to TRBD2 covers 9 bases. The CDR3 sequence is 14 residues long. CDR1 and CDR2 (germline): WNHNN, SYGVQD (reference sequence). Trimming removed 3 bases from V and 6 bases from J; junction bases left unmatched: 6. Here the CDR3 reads CASSDASGKGEQYF. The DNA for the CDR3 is TGCGCCAGCAGTGATGCTAGCGGGAAGGGCGAGCAGTACTTC.

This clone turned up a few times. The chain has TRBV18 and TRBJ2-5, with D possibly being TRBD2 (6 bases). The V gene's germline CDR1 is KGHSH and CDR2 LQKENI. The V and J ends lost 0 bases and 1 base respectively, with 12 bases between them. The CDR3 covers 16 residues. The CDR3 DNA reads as TGTGCCAGCTCACCACCGGAGGGATTCGGCCAAGAGACCCAGTACTTC. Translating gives CASSPPEGFGQETQYF.

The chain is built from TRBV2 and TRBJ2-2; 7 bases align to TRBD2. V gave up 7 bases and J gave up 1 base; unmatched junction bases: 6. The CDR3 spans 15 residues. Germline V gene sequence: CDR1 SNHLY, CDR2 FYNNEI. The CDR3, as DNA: TGTGCCAGCACAGGATTAGCGGGGAACACCGGGGAGCTGTTTTTT. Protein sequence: CASTGLAGNTGELFF.

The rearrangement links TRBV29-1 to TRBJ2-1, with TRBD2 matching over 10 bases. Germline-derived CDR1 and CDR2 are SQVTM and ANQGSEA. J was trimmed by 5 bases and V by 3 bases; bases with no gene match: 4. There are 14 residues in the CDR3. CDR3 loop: CSVDQREGNNEQFF. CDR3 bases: TGCAGCGTTGACCAGCGGGAGGGGAACAATGAGCAGTTCTTC.